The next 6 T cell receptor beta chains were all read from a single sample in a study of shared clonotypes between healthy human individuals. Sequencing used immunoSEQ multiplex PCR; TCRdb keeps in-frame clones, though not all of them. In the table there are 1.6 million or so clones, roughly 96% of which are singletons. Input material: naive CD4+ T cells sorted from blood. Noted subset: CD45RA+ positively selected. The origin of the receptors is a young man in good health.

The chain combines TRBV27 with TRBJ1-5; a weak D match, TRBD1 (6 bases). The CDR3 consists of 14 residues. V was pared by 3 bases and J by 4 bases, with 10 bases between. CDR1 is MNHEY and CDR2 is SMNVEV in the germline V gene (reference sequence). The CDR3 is CASSFSRGNQPQHF. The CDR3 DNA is TGTGCCAGCAGTTTTTCCAGGGGAAATCAGCCCCAGCATTTT.

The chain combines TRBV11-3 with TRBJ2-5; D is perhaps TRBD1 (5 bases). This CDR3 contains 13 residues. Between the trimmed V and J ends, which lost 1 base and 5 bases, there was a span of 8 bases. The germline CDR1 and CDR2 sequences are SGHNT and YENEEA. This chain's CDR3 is CASSLVDSETQYF. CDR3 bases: TGTGCCAGCAGCTTAGTTGACAGCGAGACCCAGTACTTC.

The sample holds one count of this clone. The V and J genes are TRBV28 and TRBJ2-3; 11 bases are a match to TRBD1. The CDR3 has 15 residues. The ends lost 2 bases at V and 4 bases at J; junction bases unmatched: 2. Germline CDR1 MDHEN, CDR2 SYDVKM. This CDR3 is CASSLPGQGADTQYF. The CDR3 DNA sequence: TGTGCCAGCAGTTTACCGGGACAGGGGGCAGATACGCAGTATTTT. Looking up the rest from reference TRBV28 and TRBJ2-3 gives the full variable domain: DVKVTQSSRYLVKRTGEKVFLECVQDMDHENMFWYRQDPGLGLRLIYFSYDVKMKEKGDIPEGYSVSREKKERFSLILESASTNQTSMYLCASSLPGQGADTQYFGPGTRLTVL.

The CDR3: CASSQGQNTDTQYF. In nucleotides, the CDR3 is TGTGCCAGCAGCCAGGGACAGAACACAGATACGCAGTATTTT. This rearrangement joins TRBV7-3 to TRBJ2-3, with 7 bases fitting TRBD1. Trimming at V came to 5 bases and at J to 2 bases, leaving 4 bases not matched to a gene. The germline CDR1 and CDR2 sequences are SGHTA and FQGTGA. The CDR3 spans 14 residues.

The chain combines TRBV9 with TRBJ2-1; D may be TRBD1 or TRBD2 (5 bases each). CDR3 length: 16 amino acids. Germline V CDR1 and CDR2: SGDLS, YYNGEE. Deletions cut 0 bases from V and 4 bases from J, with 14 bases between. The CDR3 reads CASSVGTHEGYNEQFF. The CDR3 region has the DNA TGTGCCAGCAGCGTAGGGACACACGAGGGGTACAATGAGCAGTTCTTC.

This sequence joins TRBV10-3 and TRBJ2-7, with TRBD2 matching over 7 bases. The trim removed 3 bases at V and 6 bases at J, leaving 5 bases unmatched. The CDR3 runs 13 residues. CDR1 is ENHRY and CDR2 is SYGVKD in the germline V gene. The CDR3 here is CAISDQGLREQYF. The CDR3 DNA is TGTGCCATCAGTGACCAGGGACTACGCGAGCAGTACTTC.